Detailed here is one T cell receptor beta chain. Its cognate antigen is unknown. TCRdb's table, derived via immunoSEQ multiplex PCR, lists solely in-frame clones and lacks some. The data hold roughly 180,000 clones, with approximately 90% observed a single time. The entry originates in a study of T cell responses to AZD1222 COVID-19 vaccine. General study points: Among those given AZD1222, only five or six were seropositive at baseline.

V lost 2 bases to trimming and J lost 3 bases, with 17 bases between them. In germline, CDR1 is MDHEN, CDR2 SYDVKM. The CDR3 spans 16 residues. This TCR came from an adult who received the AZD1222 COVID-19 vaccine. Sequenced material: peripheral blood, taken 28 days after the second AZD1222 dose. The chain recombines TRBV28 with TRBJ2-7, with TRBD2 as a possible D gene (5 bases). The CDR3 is CASSLPPRRGLYEQYF. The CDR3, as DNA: TGTGCCAGCAGTTTACCCCCCCGTAGAGGGCTCTACGAGCAGTACTTC.